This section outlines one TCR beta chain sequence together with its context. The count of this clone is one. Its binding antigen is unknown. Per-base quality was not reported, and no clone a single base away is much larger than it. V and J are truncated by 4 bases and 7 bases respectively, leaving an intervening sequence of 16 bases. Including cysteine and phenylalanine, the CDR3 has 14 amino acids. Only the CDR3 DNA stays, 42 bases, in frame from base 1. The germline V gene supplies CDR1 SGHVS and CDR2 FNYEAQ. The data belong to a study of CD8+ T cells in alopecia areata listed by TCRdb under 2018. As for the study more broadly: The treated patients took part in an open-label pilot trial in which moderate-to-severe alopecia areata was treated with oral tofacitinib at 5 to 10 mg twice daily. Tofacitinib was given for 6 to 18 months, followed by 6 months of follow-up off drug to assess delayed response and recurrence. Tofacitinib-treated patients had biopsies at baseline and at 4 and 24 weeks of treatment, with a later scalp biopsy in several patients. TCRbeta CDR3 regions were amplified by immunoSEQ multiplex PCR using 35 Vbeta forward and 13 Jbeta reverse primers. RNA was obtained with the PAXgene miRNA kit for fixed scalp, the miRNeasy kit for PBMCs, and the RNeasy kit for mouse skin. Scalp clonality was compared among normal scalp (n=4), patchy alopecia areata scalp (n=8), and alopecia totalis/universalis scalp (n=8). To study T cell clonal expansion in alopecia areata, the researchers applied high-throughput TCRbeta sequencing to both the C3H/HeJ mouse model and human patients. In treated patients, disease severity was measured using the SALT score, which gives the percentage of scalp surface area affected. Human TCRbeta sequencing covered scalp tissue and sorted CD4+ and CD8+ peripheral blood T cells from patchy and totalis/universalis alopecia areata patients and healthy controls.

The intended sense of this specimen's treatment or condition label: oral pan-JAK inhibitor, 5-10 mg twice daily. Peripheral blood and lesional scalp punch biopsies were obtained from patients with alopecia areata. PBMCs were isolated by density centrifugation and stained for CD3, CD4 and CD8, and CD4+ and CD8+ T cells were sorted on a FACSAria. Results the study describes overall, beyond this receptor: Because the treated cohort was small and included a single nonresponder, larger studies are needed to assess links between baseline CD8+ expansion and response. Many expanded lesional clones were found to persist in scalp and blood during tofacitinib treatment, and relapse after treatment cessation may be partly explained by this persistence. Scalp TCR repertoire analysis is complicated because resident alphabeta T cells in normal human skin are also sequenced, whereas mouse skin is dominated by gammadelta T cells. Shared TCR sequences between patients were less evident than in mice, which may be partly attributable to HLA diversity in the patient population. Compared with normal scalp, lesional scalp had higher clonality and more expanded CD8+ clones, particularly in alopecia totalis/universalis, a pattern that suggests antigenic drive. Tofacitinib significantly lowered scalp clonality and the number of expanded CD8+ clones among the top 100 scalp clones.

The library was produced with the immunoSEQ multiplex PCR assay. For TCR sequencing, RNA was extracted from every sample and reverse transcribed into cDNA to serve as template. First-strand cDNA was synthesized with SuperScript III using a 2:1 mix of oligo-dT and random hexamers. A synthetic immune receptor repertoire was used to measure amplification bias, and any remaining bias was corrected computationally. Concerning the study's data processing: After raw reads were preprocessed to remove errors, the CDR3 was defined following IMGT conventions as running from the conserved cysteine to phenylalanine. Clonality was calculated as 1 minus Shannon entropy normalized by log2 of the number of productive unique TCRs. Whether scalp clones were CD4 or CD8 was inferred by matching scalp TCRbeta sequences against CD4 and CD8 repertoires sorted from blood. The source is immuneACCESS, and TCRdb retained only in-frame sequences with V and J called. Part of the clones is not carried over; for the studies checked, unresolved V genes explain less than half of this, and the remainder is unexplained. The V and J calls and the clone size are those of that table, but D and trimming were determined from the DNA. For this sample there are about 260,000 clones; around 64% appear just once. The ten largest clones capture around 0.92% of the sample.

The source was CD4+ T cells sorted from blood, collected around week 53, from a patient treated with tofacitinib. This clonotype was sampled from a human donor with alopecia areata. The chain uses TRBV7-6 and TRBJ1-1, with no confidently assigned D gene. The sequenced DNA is TGTGCCAGCAGCTCGCAGCCGCAAACTGGTGAAGCTTTCTTT. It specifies CASSSQPQTGEAFF.